The rows below give T cell receptor beta chains drawn from one sample of a study of T-cell reconstitution after alpha-beta-depleted transplantation in children. TCRdb reanalysed the PCR reads using MiXCR and keeps one entry per CDR3 protein. The sample shows 400,000 to 500,000 distinct CDR3 sequences, about 11% of them seen only once. The specimen comprised PBMCs from the stem cell graft donor, sampled from the stem cell graft. The receptors originated from a human donor who donated a stem cell graft to a child with acute myeloid leukemia. Each CDR3 is given with its conserved first and last residue. Fields, in order: V gene, clone size, J gene, D gene, CDR3 length, CDR3 DNA, CDR3 protein. A D gene is named only where the DNA matches it firmly. The size entry is marked missing in some rows and otherwise reads once, few, many or a size class.

TRBV5-1	few	TRBJ2-7	-	15	TGCGCCAGCAGCAACCGGGACAAGACCTCCTACGAGCAGTACTTC	CASSNRDKTSYEQYF
TRBV7-3	few	TRBJ2-1	-	17	TGTGCCAGCAGCTTAACCCCATTGGGCGGGACTTACAATGAGCAGTTCTTC	CASSLTPLGGTYNEQFF
TRBV12-3/TRBV12-4	few	TRBJ2-3	TRBD2	16	TGTGCCAGCAGTTTAGAACTAGCGGGCCTCGCAGATACGCAGTATTTT	CASSLELAGLADTQYF
TRBV19	few	TRBJ2-7	-	15	TGTGCCAGTAGTATAAGAGGGGGGGTCGCCTACGAGCAGTACTTC	CASSIRGGVAYEQYF
TRBV10-1	-	TRBJ1-5	-	10	TGCGCCAGCAGTTCCCCAGAGCAGCATTTT	CASSSPEQHF
TRBV18	-	TRBJ1-1	-	14	TGTGCCAGCTCACCATCTTACACTCACACTGAAGCTTTCTTT	CASSPSYTHTEAFF
TRBV29-1	-	TRBJ1-2	TRBD1	14	TGCAGCGTTGACCCCCGGGGACAGGGATCGGGCTACACCTTC	CSVDPRGQGSGYTF
TRBV9	few	TRBJ2-3	-	15	TGTGCCAGCAGCGTAGTGCACAGCTACACAGATACGCAGTATTTT	CASSVVHSYTDTQYF
TRBV7-9	-	TRBJ1-2	TRBD1	15	TGTGCCAGCAGCCTTCTATCCGGGACAGGTGGTGGCTACACCTTC	CASSLLSGTGGGYTF
TRBV10-3	many	TRBJ2-1	-	13	TGTGCCATCAGTGAGGGTGCGAACAATGAGCAGTTCTTC	CAISEGANNEQFF
TRBV12-3/TRBV12-4	many	TRBJ2-3	-	13	TGTGCCAGCAGTTTAAAGGGGACAGATACGCAGTATTTT	CASSLKGTDTQYF